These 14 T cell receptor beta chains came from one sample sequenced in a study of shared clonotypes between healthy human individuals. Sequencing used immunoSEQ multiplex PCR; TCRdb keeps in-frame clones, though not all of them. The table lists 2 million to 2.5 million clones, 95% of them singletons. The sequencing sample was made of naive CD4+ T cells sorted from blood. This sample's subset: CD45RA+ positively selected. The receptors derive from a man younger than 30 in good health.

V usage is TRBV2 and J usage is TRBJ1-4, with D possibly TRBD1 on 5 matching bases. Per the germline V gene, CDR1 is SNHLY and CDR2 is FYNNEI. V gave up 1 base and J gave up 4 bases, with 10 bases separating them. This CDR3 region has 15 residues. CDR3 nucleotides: TGTGCCAGCAGTGAAGAGGTCAGGGATAATGAAAAACTGTTTTTT. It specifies CASSEEVRDNEKLFF.

In DNA form, the CDR3 reads TGTGCCAGCTCACCGGACGGACAGGCTGGCTACACCTTC. Amino acid sequence: CASSPDGQAGYTF. V gene TRBV18 combines with J gene TRBJ1-2, with 7 bases aligning to TRBD1. Trimming took 3 bases from V and 7 from J; bases not matched to a gene: 5. Germline CDR1 KGHSH, CDR2 LQKENI. The CDR3 loop spans 13 amino acids.

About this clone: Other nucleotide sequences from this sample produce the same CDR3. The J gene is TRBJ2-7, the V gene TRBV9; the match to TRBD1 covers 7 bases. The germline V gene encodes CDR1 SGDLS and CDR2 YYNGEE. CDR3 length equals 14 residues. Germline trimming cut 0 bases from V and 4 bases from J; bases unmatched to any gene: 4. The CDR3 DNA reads TGTGCCAGCAGCGTAGGACAGGGAACGTACGAGCAGTACTTC. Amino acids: CASSVGQGTYEQYF.

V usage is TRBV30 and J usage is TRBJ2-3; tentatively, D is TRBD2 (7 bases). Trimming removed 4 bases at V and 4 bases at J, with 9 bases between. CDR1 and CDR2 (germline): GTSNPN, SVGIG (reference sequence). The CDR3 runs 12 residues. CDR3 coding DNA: TGTGCCTGGAAAGGGGGGGCAGATACGCAGTATTTT. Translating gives CAWKGGADTQYF.

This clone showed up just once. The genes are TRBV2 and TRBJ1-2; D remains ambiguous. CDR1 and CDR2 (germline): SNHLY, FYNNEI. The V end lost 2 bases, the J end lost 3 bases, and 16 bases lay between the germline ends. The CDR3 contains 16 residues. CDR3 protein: CASSERPDLSYYGYTF. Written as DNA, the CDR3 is TGTGCCAGCAGTGAAAGGCCCGACTTATCCTACTATGGCTACACCTTC.

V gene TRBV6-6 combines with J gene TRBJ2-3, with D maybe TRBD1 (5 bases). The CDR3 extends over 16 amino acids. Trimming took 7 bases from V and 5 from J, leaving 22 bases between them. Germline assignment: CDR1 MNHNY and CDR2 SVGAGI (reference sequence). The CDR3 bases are TGTGCCAGCAAGTCGATTGAAGGGGCAAGGGGAGATACGCAGTATTTT. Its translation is CASKSIEGARGDTQYF.

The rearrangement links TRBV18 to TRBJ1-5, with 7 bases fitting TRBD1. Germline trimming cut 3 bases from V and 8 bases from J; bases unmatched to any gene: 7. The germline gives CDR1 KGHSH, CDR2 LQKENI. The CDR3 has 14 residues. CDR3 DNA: TGTGCCAGCTCACCTTATTATACAGGGGAGCCCCAGCATTTT. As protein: CASSPYYTGEPQHF.

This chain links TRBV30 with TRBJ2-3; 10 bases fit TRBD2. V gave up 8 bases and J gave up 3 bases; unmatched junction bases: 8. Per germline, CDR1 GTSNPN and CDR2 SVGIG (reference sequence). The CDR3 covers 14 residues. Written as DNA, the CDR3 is TGTGCCGCCCCGACTAGCGGGTTAACAGATACGCAGTATTTT. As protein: CAAPTSGLTDTQYF.

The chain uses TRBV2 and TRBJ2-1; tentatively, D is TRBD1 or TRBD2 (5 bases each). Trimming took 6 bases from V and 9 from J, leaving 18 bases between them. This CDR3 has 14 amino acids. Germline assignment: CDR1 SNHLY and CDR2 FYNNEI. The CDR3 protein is CASRRDLLSSEQFF. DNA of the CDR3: TGTGCCAGCAGACGGGACCTACTTTCCAGTGAGCAGTTCTTC.

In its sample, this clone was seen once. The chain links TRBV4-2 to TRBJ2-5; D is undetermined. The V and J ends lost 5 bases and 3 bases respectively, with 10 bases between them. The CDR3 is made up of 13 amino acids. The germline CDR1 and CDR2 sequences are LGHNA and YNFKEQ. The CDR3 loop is CASSSPPKETQYF. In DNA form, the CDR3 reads TGTGCCAGCAGCTCTCCACCAAAAGAGACCCAGTACTTC.

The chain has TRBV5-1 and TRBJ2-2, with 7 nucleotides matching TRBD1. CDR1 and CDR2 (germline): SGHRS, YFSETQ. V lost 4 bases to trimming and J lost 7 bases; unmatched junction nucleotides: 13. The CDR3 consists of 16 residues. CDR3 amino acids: CASSRDGDRVGGELFF. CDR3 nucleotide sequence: TGCGCCAGCAGCCGCGACGGAGACAGGGTTGGCGGGGAGCTGTTTTTT.

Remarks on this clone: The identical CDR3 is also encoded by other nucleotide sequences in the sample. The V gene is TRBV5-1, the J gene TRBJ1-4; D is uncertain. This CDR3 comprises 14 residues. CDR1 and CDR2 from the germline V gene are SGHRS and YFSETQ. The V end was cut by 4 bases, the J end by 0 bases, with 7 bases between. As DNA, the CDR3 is TGCGCCAGCAGCCGGGGAGCAACTAATGAAAAACTGTTTTTT. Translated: CASSRGATNEKLFF.

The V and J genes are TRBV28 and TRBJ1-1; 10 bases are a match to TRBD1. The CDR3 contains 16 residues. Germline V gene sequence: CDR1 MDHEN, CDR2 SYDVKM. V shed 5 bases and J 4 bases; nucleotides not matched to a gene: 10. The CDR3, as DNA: TGTGCCAGCAGTCCGACAGGGGGCAAGGTTGGCACTGAAGCTTTCTTT. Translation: CASSPTGGKVGTEAFF. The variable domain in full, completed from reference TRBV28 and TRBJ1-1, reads DVKVTQSSRYLVKRTGEKVFLECVQDMDHENMFWYRQDPGLGLRLIYFSYDVKMKEKGDIPEGYSVSREKKERFSLILESASTNQTSMYLCASSPTGGKVGTEAFFGQGTRLTVV.

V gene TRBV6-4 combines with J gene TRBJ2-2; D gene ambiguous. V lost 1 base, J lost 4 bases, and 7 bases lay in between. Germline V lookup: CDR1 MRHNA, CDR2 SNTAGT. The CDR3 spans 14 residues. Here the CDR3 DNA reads TGTGCCAGCAGTGACTTCGAGTTCACCGGGGAGCTGTTTTTT. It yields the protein CASSDFEFTGELFF.